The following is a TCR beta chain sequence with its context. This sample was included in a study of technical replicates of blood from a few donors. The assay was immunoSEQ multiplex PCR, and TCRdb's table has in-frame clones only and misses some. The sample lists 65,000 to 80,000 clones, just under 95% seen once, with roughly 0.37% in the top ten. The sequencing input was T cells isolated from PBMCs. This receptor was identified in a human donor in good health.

CDR3 in amino acids: CASHSMNTEAFF. CDR3 in DNA: TGCGCCAGTCACAGCATGAACACTGAAGCTTTCTTT. The gene calls are TRBV5-1 and TRBJ1-1; D remains ambiguous. V lost 8 bases and J lost 0, with 8 bases in between. The V gene's germline CDR1 is SGHRS and CDR2 YFSETQ. CDR3 length: 12 residues.